The 11 T cell receptor beta chains below all came from one sample that was sequenced in a study of CD8 T cells in Susac syndrome. With random hexamers, about 0.5 to 1 ug RNA was reverse transcribed. TCRdb recomputed calls from the immunoSEQ multiplex PCR reads with MiXCR, one row per CDR3 protein. The data contain 250,000 to 300,000 distinct CDR3 sequences, 65% to 90% of them singletons. Sequences were obtained from CD8+ T cells from PBMCs. All receptors derive from a human donor with multiple sclerosis.

The gene calls are TRBV6-2 or TRBV6-3 and TRBJ2-5; the match to TRBD1 covers 10 bases. CDR3 length: 16 amino acids. The germline V gene has CDR1 MNHEY and CDR2 SVGEGT. Trimming at V came to 1 base and at J to 5 bases, leaving 7 bases not matched to a gene. The CDR3 spells CASSYLGQGTRETQYF. Here the CDR3 DNA reads TGTGCCAGCAGTTACTTGGGACAGGGGACAAGGGAGACCCAGTACTTC.

V is TRBV28 and J is TRBJ2-1, with TRBD2 matching 8 bases. V was clipped by 9 bases and J by 7 bases; unmatched bases: 17. The CDR3 runs 16 residues. Germline CDR1 reads MDHEN; CDR2 reads SYDVKM. The CDR3 DNA follows: TGTGCCAGTTGCCCCCCACTAGCGGACGAGGGTAATGAGCAGTTCTTC. Its protein is CASCPPLADEGNEQFF.

The chain uses TRBV5-4 and TRBJ2-7, with 8 bases lining up with TRBD2. V was pared by 5 bases and J by 0 bases, with 19 bases of the junction left unmatched. Germline V CDR1 and CDR2: SGHNT, YYREEE (reference sequence). The CDR3 runs to 19 residues. The CDR3 nucleotides are TGTGCCAGCAGGCCGACTAGCGCAAGGGGCCTACTCTTCTCCTACGAGCAGTACTTC. Amino acids: CASRPTSARGLLFSYEQYF.

The chain links TRBV29-1 to TRBJ1-2, with 7 nucleotides matching TRBD1. V shed 4 bases and J 4 bases; nucleotides not matched to a gene: 9. CDR3 length: 14 amino acids. Germline CDR1 and CDR2: SQVTM and ANQGSEA. CDR3: CSVVDKGASYGYTF. CDR3 nucleotides: TGCAGCGTTGTCGACAAGGGGGCGAGCTATGGCTACACCTTC.

This clonotype was counted only a few times. The genes are TRBV29-1 and TRBJ2-7; D is perhaps TRBD1 (6 bases). V was trimmed by 7 bases and J by 5 bases, leaving 12 bases between them. The CDR3 has 11 amino acids. The germline gives CDR1 SQVTM, CDR2 ANQGSEA. The CDR3 region is CSAGQPHEQYF. For the CDR3, the DNA is TGCAGCGCCGGACAGCCCCACGAGCAGTACTTC.

Concerning this clonotype: At one end the junction does not follow the germline gene, possibly because of a read error. The V gene is TRBV25-1, the J gene TRBJ2-5; D remains ambiguous. CDR1 and CDR2 from the germline V gene are MGHDK and SYGVNS. This CDR3 contains 11 residues. CDR3 amino acids: CASSESQTQYF. The CDR3, as DNA: TGTGCCAGCAGTGAATCCCAGACTCAGTACTTC.

The chain has TRBV28 and TRBJ1-3; D unresolved. In germline, CDR1 is MDHEN, CDR2 SYDVKM. V lost 4 bases to trimming and J lost 6 bases, with 19 bases between them. This CDR3 has 16 residues. The CDR3 region is CASSSDLPNWENTIYF. The CDR3 coding sequence is TGTGCCAGCAGTTCGGACTTACCAAACTGGGAAAACACCATATATTTT.

The chain couples TRBV28 to TRBJ1-5; D may be TRBD1 (5 bases). Germline V gene lookup returns CDR1 MDHEN and CDR2 SYDVKM. The ends were cut back, 6 bases at V and 7 bases at J, with 19 bases in the middle. CDR3 length: 15 residues. This chain's CDR3 is CASSPWGTLPQPQHF. The CDR3 coding sequence is TGTGCCAGCAGCCCTTGGGGGACTCTCCCCCAGCCCCAGCATTTT.

The V and J genes are TRBV30 and TRBJ2-7; TRBD1 might be the D (5 bases). V was pared by 5 bases and J by 1 base, with 9 bases between. Germline V gene data show CDR1 as GTSNPN and CDR2 as SVGIG (reference sequence). CDR3 length: 12 residues. The CDR3 region has the DNA TGTGCCTGGGGTACAGGATCCTACGAGCAGTACTTC. It translates to CAWGTGSYEQYF.

This clonotype has only a few counts. The V call is TRBV19, the J call TRBJ2-7; tentatively, D is TRBD2 (5 bases). Per germline, CDR1 LNHDA and CDR2 SQIVND (reference sequence). V was trimmed by 4 bases and J by 2 bases, leaving 15 bases between them. The CDR3 consists of 15 residues. This CDR3 is CASSSLEGTAYEQYF. CDR3 nucleotide sequence: TGTGCCAGTAGTAGCCTCGAGGGAACGGCCTACGAGCAGTACTTC.

The V gene is TRBV7-6, the J gene TRBJ2-1, with 7 bases fitting TRBD2. Germline CDR1 SGHVS, CDR2 FNYEAQ. V lost 1 base and J lost 3; bases outside the gene matches: 6. The CDR3 totals 16 residues. This chain's CDR3 is CASSLDAGVVYNEQFF. In nucleotides, the CDR3 is TGTGCCAGCAGCTTAGATGCGGGAGTGGTCTACAATGAGCAGTTCTTC.